The 12 T cell receptor beta chains below come from one sample, sequenced in a study of blood T cell repertoires in COVID-19. Sequencing was performed with immunoSEQ multiplex PCR; in TCRdb, only in-frame clones are kept and a portion is missing. The sample yields more than 50,000 clones, 70% to 80% seen once. Sequenced material: peripheral blood. These receptors were collected from a woman of 80 years or more with acute or convalescent COVID-19.

This clone was seen only once. This sequence joins TRBV10-2 and TRBJ2-7, with no clear D. The CDR3 totals 12 residues. Trimming shortened V by 8 bases and J by 2 bases, and 10 bases separated the two germline ends. From germline, CDR1 is WSHSY and CDR2 SAAADI. The CDR3, as DNA: TGCGCCAGCTACGCTCTAACCTACGAGCAGTACTTC. It encodes CASYALTYEQYF.

The rearrangement joins TRBV27 to TRBJ2-5, with D possibly TRBD2 on 6 matching bases. Germline V gene lookup returns CDR1 MNHEY and CDR2 SMNVEV (reference sequence). CDR3 length: 18 amino acids. Trimming cost V 5 bases and J 5 bases, with 27 bases left between them. The CDR3 DNA reads TGTGCCAGCAGTCCGCTCAGATTTCCGGGAGAAGGGTTGGAGACCCAGTACTTC. It codes for CASSPLRFPGEGLETQYF.

This chain uses TRBV6-5 with TRBJ1-6; 7 bases agree with TRBD1. V lost 6 bases to trimming and J lost 7 bases; unmatched junction nucleotides: 6. The CDR3 has 14 residues. Per germline, CDR1 MNHEY and CDR2 SVGAGI. CDR3 nucleotide sequence: TGTGCCAGCAGCCGACAGGGAATGAATTCACCCCTCCACTTT. Protein: CASSRQGMNSPLHF.

This clone was observed a few times. The rearrangement joins TRBV6-2 or TRBV6-3 to TRBJ2-7, with TRBD2 as a possible D gene (6 bases). This CDR3 comprises 16 residues. Germline V gene sequence: CDR1 MNHEY, CDR2 SVGEGT. Trimming removed 4 bases from V and 0 bases from J, with 16 bases in between. The CDR3 here is CASSWRIGGSSYEQYF. The DNA of the CDR3 is TGTGCCAGCAGTTGGCGGATTGGGGGGAGCTCCTACGAGCAGTACTTC.

This sequence joins TRBV24-1 and TRBJ2-3; D remains ambiguous. The V end lost 9 bases, the J end lost 2 bases, and 17 bases lay between the germline ends. This CDR3 spans 15 amino acids. Germline V CDR1 and CDR2: KGHDR, SFDVKD. In nucleotides, the CDR3 is TGTGCCACCCCGACTCCTACCTCAGACACAGATACGCAGTATTTT. Amino acid sequence: CATPTPTSDTDTQYF.

This clone has just one count. V is TRBV5-4 and J is TRBJ2-1; D is perhaps TRBD2 (6 bases). Germline-derived CDR1 and CDR2 are SGHNT and YYREEE (reference sequence). V lost 0 bases and J lost 7, with 14 bases in between. The CDR3 sequence is 15 residues long. The CDR3 sequence: CASSLGTRDSNEQFF. The DNA for the CDR3 is TGTGCCAGCAGCTTGGGTACGCGGGATTCTAATGAGCAGTTCTTC.

This chain joins TRBV15 and TRBJ1-2, with D possibly TRBD1 on 5 matching bases. Germline loops: CDR1 LNHNV, CDR2 YYDKDF (reference sequence). The CDR3 consists of 13 residues. V was cut by 2 bases and J by 4 bases, with 8 bases left in between. In nucleotides, the CDR3 is TGTGCCACCAGCAGACAGGGAATCTATGGCTACACCTTC. Translated, it gives CATSRQGIYGYTF. Supplemented by reference TRBV15 and TRBJ1-2, the full variable domain reads DAMVIQNPRYQVTQFGKPVTLSCSQTLNHNVMYWYQQKSSQAPKLLFHYYDKDFNNEADTPDNFQSRRPNTSFCFLDIRSPGLGDTAMYLCATSRQGIYGYTFGSGTRLTVV.

The J gene is TRBJ1-1, the V gene TRBV4-3, with D perhaps matching TRBD1 (6 bases). The CDR3 totals 16 residues. Germline V gene sequence: CDR1 LGHNA, CDR2 YSLEER. Trimming left V 0 bases short and J 1 base short, with 12 bases between. The CDR3 here is CASSQDEGVWNTEAFF. DNA for the CDR3: TGCGCCAGCAGCCAAGATGAGGGGGTGTGGAACACTGAAGCTTTCTTT.

The chain recombines TRBV11-2 with TRBJ2-2; D might be TRBD2 (6 bases). Germline V CDR1 and CDR2: SGHAT, FQNNGV. Trimming cost V 4 bases and J 2 bases, with 11 bases left between them. The CDR3 sequence is 15 residues long. The CDR3 DNA reads TGTGCCAGCAGCTCCCGGGACTTAAACACCGGGGAGCTGTTTTTT. Its translation: CASSSRDLNTGELFF.

The rearrangement joins TRBV6-1 to TRBJ2-1; TRBD2 aligns across 12 bases. The junction had 5 bases not matched to a gene; V was cut back by 4 bases and J by 1 base. This CDR3 is 17 amino acids long. In germline, CDR1 is MNHNS, CDR2 SASEGT. The CDR3 sequence: CASSGTSGAGSYNEQFF. The CDR3 DNA reads TGTGCCAGCAGTGGGACTAGCGGGGCGGGATCCTACAATGAGCAGTTCTTC.

The CDR3 DNA reads as TGCGCCAGCAGCTTGGCATGGGTGGAGGACAGCGAGAACACTGAAGCTTTCTTT. Translated, it gives CASSLAWVEDSENTEAFF. The chain recombines TRBV5-1 with TRBJ1-1; a weak D match, TRBD1 (6 bases). CDR1 is SGHRS and CDR2 is YFSETQ in the germline V gene. Trimming cost V 0 bases and J 1 base, with 19 bases left between them. This CDR3 region has 18 residues.

This clone was seen only a few times. V usage is TRBV5-8 and J usage is TRBJ1-2; the match to TRBD1 covers 7 bases. There are 13 residues in the CDR3. Germline V CDR1 and CDR2: SGHTS, YDEGEE. Trimming at V came to 4 bases and at J to 4 bases, leaving 4 bases not matched to a gene. CDR3 coding DNA: TGTGCCAGCAGCCTCGGGACAGTCTATGGCTACACCTTC. It codes for CASSLGTVYGYTF. The full variable domain, completed using reference TRBV5-8 and TRBJ1-2, is EAGVTQSPTHLIKTRGQQATLRCSPISGHTSVYWYQQALGLGLQFLLWYDEGEERNRGNFPPRFSGRQFPNYSSELNVNALELEDSALYLCASSLGTVYGYTFGSGTRLTVV.